The following is a T cell receptor (beta chain) sequence with its context. The target antigen is unknown. Amplification used 60 Vbeta primers and 13 Jbeta primers. The table came from immunoSEQ multiplex PCR; TCRdb's copy has only in-frame clones and leaves some out. This sample has roughly 110,000 clones, with 55% to 85% found just once. These data are taken from a study of cytomegalovirus exposure and HLA in healthy donors. In the study overall: About 79 million unique TCRs from HLA-typed donors were held in an early data release.

The study's findings and limits: Common viral pathogens seemed to be connected with several of the most significant clusters, according to a later analysis.

Specimen: PBMCs. The clonotype was recovered from a man younger than 40 in good health and CMV-seronegative.

The CDR3 here is CASSLAAGHEKLFF. DNA of the CDR3: TGCGCCAGCAGCTTGGCCGCGGGCCATGAAAAACTGTTTTTT. The V gene is TRBV5-1, the J gene TRBJ1-4; D call uncertain. The CDR3 has 14 amino acids. The germline V gene encodes CDR1 SGHRS and CDR2 YFSETQ. V was cut by 0 bases and J by 6 bases, with 9 bases left in between.